Given below is one TCR beta chain in context. Its cognate antigen has yet to be identified. Base qualities are not recorded, but no much larger clone differs from it by a single base. The junction carries 13 bases between V and J, which are trimmed by 3 bases and 10 bases respectively. Reading the germline V gene gives CDR1 KGHSH and CDR2 LQKENI. The CDR3 contains 13 residues, cysteine and phenylalanine counted. The only DNA kept is the CDR3, 39 bases in frame from the first base. TCR CDR3 regions were amplified from genomic DNA by multiplex PCR using the deep immunoSEQ assay. Genomic DNA extracted from each cell subset was distributed evenly over all wells of several immunoSEQ 96-well plates, and each plate served as one replicate. Each replicate PCR for unsorted PBMC received 300 to 350 ng genomic DNA, equal to approximately 29,000 T cell genomes. Unsorted PBMC genomic DNA was sequenced across ten immunoSEQ deep assay plates. The purified libraries were quantified using a Qubit 3.0 fluorometer, sized with a Bioanalyzer 2100, and then quantified again using the KAPA Library Quantification kit. Every immunoSEQ 96-well plate was sequenced on a dedicated single-read 150-cycle Illumina NextSeq 550 flow cell. In the source study's methods: Because the immunoSEQ output held only junctional sequences and lacked quality scores, the filtering could not match the filtering applied to full-length reads. Sequences were annotated with PyIR, a Python wrapper for IgBLAST v1.9, and V/J genes and CDR3 were assigned using IMGT germline references. Reads with weak V/J assignments (E-value above 1e-6), missing CDR3, stop codons, out-of-frame junctions, or ambiguous translated residues were removed. V3J clonotypes were defined as sequences sharing an identical inferred V gene, J gene, and CDR3 amino acid sequence. The percentage overlap between two repertoires was calculated by dividing the number of shared unique clonotypes by the size of the smaller repertoire. RTK rarefaction, the Chao1 estimator, and Recon v2.1 estimates of unobserved clonotypes were used to assess repertoire richness. TCRdb retrieved this table from immuneACCESS and kept in-frame rearrangements only. Not all clones are present; in checked studies, unresolved V genes account for under half, and no reason is known for the remainder. The D gene and trimming were derived from the DNA, and the V and J assignments and clone size from that table. The table for this sample lists 100,000 or so clones; 40% to 55% of them were counted only once. The ten most abundant clones make up about 15% of the sample.

The sample comes from a study of shared clonotypes between healthy human individuals (dated by TCRdb to 2018 to 2020). For the wider study: A few men and a couple of women, aged 18 to 49 years, made up the cohort. The study deeply sequenced blood TCR repertoires of about 5 healthy adults to estimate repertoire size and the extent of clonotype sharing between individuals. Different laboratories and diverse techniques were used to prepare libraries and sequence TCR repertoires, to increase sequencing depth and limit assay-specific biases. Between about 0.8 and 9 billion PBMCs per donor were obtained by leukapheresis.

Healthy HIV-negative adults with no recently reported acute infections or vaccinations were included as donors. Every donor was a Caucasian adult residing in Nashville, Tennessee, USA. For unsorted samples, 75 million to 90 million PBMCs were counted, and genomic DNA was extracted using the QIAamp DNA Blood Mini kit. Blood was obtained by leukapheresis, after which PBMCs were separated by Ficoll-Histopaque density gradient centrifugation and cryopreserved in liquid nitrogen vapor phase. General findings and caveats noted by the study authors: Sampling was restricted to blood, and TCR repertoires in tissue are likely to differ from TCR repertoires in blood. Because the study included only a small number of donors, the genetic and exposure-history diversity represented was limited. Pairwise subsampling indicated that sequencing depth was expected to affect the degree of clonotype sharing among donors.

The chain uses TRBV18 and TRBJ2-1; the D gene remains uncertain. The TCR comes from a woman in her thirties or forties in good health. Some clones in this sample may be carry-over from other donors' samples. Input material: PBMCs. This receptor has the CDR3 CASSPFSPNEQFF. The nucleotide sequence is TGTGCCAGCTCACCCTTTAGCCCCAACGAGCAGTTCTTC.